This TCR beta chain was sequenced during a study of CD8+CD57+ T cells in acquired aplastic anemia. Before being chosen for sequencing, patients had shown CD8+CD57+ cell expansion by flow cytometry. Investigators profiled TCR beta VDJ and CDR3 from genomic DNA template. TCRdb reprocessed the reads with MiXCR, giving one entry per CDR3 protein. The sample yields some 160,000 distinct CDR3 sequences, around half seen once. The specimen sequenced was sorted CD4+, CD8+, or CD8+CD57+ T cells (not recorded which) from PBMCs. The receptor was isolated from a human donor with aplastic anemia.

The DNA of the CDR3 is TGTGCCACCTCGAGGACAGGGGAGCCCTCTGGAAACACCATATATTTT. Protein sequence: CATSRTGEPSGNTIYF. V and J are TRBV25-1 and TRBJ1-3, with 9 bases aligning to TRBD1. The germline CDR1 and CDR2 sequences are MGHDK and SYGVNS. V trimming: 10 bases; J trimming: 0 bases; junction bases outside the gene matches: 10. The CDR3 length is 16 residues.